This record concerns one T cell receptor beta chain sequence. This clonotype was recorded many times. Its target antigen remains unknown. Base qualities are missing; no much larger clone stands one base away. Library method: PCR. Sequencing was performed on a NextSeq 500. Bulk TCR libraries were generated as previously described, with the TCR primers listed in Table S5 used. Total RNA was purified with the Qiagen AllPrep DNA/RNA kit. Before any analysis, reads coming from multiple sequencing runs of the same library were combined into one pool. From the authors' description of their analysis: Reads were retained only if their TCR constant sequence matched exactly, and those retained reads were trimmed to 150 nt and grouped according to their 12-nt molecular barcodes. Reads within each barcode group were sub-clustered using a 15% Levenshtein threshold, and quality-weighted consensus sequences were constructed for each RNA molecule. Non-functional sequences were removed, as were lower-count sequences one edit away from another. Based on a fit of two negative binomial distributions, barcode sub-clusters having less than 20% of the maximum read count were discarded. TCRdb trimmed the raw reads at Q25, called clones with MiXCR and kept productive beta chains. Rows are unified per CDR3 protein, each entry keeping the most common DNA and genes. TCRdb's processing, not the authors' own work, is the source of the V and J calls. Counted in this sample were a few hundred thousand distinct CDR3 sequences; about a quarter of them appeared once. 0.74% of the sample goes to the ten largest clones.

This sample is part of a study of molecular identifiers for immune sequencing clone quantification listed by TCRdb under 2018. With respect to the entire study: For a replicate experiment, RNA from roughly 20,000 or 100,000 naive CD8 T cells was divided into five aliquots, and four of the five aliquots were sequenced. CD8 T cells were used in a methods study to benchmark molecular-identifier clustering-based TCR repertoire sequencing (MIDCIRS) and TCR RNA copy counting.

Libraries of naive CD8 T cells were generated from about 20,000 to 1,000,000 sorted cells, with 10%, 30% or 50% of the purified RNA used. On a BD FACSAria II, naive CD8 T cells were FACS-sorted as CD8+CD4-CCR7+CD45RA+ and collected into RLT Plus buffer. To test detection sensitivity, Jurkat RNA equal to 9 to 10 TCR copies was added to samples of about 20,000-1,000,000 naive CD8 T cells. CD8 T cells were enriched using RosetteSep CD8+ T Cell Enrichment Cocktail and Ficoll-Paque, and the enriched cells then underwent ACK red cell lysis. The junction shows trimming of 4 bases on V and 6 bases on J, and the gene matches do not reach 4 bases of it. The germline V gene gives CDR1 as SGDLS and CDR2 as YYNGEE. The CDR3 runs 14 residues from the cysteine to the phenylalanine. The kept DNA is CDR3 alone, 42 bases in frame from the first base. Study-wide findings and limitations: Modeling estimated roughly 3.2 recovered TCR RNA copies per cell, compared with 8.5 to 10 by digital PCR, which implies approximately 30% capture efficiency. Clones above 20 RNA copies held over 99% of molecules in CMV-specific effector cells but under 1% in naive cells. Spiked-in Jurkat TCR RNA equivalent to a single cell was reported to be detectable even among 850,000 to 1,000,000 naive CD8 T cells. Spiked-in Jurkat TCR RNA (around 9 copies' worth), which is not part of the donor repertoire, was contained in the naive libraries. When barcode sub-clustering was left out, chimeric consensus sequences inflated TCR diversity, with chimeras reaching as high as 47%. Highly expanded clone sizes could be underestimated because identical TCR molecules may share a barcode.

This sequence uses TRBV9 and TRBJ2-7; a stretch of 13 junction bases matches TRBD2. The TCR sequence derives from a human donor in good health. Some libraries in this study had Jurkat cell RNA spiked in. Sequencing used naive CD8+ T cells from blood, with Jurkat cell RNA spiked in. The cell subset or site label corresponds to: FACS-sorted CD8+CD4-CCR7+CD45RA+ naive T cells. At the DNA level, the sequence is TGTGCCAGCAGCCCGACTAGCGGGAGGTCCGAGCAGTACTTC. It specifies CASSPTSGRSEQYF. The CDR3, completed at both ends by the reference TRBV9 and TRBJ2-7 genes, gives the full variable domain DSGVTQTPKHLITATGQRVTLRCSPRSGDLSVYWYQQSLDQGLQFLIQYYNGEERAKGNILERFSAQQFPDLHSELNLSSLELGDSALYFCASSPTSGRSEQYFGPGTRLTVT.